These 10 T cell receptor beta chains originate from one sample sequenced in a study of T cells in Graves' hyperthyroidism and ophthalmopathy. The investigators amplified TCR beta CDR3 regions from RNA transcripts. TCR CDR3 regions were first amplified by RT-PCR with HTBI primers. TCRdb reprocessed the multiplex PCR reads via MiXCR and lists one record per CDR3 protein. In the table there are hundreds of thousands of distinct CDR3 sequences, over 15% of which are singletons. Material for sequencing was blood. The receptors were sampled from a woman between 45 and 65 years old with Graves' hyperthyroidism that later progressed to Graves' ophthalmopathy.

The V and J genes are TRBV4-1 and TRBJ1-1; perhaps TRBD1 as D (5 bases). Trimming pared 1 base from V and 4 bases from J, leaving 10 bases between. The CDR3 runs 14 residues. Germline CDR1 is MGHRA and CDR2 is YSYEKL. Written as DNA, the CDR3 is TGCGCCAGCAGCCAAGTTGGGGGAGGCACTGAAGCTTTCTTT. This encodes CASSQVGGGTEAFF.

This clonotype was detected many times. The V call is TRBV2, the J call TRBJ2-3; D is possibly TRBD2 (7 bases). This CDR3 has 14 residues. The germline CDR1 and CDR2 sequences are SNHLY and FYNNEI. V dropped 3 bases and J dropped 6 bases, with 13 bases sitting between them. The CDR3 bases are TGTGCCAGCAGTGACTGGCGGGGGCGGGATACGCAGTATTTT. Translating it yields CASSDWRGRDTQYF.

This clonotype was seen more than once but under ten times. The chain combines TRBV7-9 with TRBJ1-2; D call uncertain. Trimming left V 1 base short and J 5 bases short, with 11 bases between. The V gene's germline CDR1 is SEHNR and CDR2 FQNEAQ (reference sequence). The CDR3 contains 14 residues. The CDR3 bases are TGTGCCAGCAGCTTAGGCGCAGCGAGTTATGGCTACACCTTC. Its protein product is CASSLGAASYGYTF.

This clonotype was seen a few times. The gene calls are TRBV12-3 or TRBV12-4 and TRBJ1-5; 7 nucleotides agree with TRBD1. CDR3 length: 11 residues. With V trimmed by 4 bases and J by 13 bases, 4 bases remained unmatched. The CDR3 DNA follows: TGTGCCAGCAGTTGGGGACAGATACAGCATTTT. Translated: CASSWGQIQHF.

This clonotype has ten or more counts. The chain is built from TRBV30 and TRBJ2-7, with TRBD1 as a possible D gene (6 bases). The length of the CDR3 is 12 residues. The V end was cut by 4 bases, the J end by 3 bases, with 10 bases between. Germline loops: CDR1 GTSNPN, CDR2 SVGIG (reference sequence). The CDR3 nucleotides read TGTGCCTGGACCGGACAGAACTACGAGCAGTACTTC. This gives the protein CAWTGQNYEQYF.

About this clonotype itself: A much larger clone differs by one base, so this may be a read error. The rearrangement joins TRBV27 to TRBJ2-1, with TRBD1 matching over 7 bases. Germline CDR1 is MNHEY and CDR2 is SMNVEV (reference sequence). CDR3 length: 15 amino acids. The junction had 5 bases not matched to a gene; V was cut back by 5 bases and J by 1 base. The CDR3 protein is CASSTQQGSYNEQFF. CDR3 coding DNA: TGTGCCAGCAGTACCCAACAGGGGTCCTACAATGAGCAGTTCTTC.

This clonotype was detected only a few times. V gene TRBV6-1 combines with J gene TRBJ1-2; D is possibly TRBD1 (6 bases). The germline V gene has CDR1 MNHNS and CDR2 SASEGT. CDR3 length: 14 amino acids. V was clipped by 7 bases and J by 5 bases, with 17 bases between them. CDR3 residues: CASTSAGRGYGYTF. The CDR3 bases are TGTGCCAGCACTTCTGCGGGCAGGGGTTATGGCTACACCTTC.

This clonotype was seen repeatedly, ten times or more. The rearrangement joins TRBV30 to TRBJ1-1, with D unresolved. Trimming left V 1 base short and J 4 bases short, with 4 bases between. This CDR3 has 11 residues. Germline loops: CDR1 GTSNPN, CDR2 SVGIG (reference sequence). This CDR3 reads CAWSARTEAFF. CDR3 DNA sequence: TGTGCCTGGAGTGCGCGCACTGAAGCTTTCTTT.

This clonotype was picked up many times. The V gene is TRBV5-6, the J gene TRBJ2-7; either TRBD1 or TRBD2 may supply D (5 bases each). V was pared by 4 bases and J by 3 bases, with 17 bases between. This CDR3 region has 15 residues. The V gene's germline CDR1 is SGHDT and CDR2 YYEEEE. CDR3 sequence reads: CASSDLGPADYEQYF. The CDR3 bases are TGTGCCAGCAGCGACCTGGGACCCGCCGACTACGAGCAGTACTTC. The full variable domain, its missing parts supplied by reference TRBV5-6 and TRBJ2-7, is DAGVTQSPTHLIKTRGQQVTLRCSPKSGHDTVSWYQQALGQGPQFIFQYYEEEERQRGNFPDRFSGHQFPNYSSELNVNALLLGDSALYLCASSDLGPADYEQYFGPGTRLTVT.

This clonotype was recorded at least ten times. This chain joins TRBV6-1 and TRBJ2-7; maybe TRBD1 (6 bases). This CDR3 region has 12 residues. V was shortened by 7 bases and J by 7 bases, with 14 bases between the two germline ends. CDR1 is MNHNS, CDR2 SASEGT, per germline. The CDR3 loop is CASIEGVGEQYF. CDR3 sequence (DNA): TGTGCCAGCATTGAGGGGGTGGGAGAGCAGTACTTC.